This TCR beta chain emerged from a study of shared clonotypes between healthy human individuals (dated by TCRdb to 2019 to 2021). For context, the study as a whole: Two women and a few men aged 18 to 49 years were included in the cohort. For each donor, three plates each were used for CD4 naive and CD4 memory, two plates were used for CD8 naive, and one plate was used for CD8 memory. Blood TCR repertoires of about 5 healthy adults were deeply sequenced to estimate repertoire size and the extent of clonotype sharing between individuals. Libraries were prepared and TCR repertoires were sequenced by different laboratories using diverse techniques, in order to increase sequencing depth and limit assay-specific biases. Each donor's leukapheresis produced roughly between roughly 0.85 and 9.5 billion PBMCs.

Reading the germline V gene gives CDR1 SQVTM and CDR2 ANQGSEA. Counted from cysteine to phenylalanine, this CDR3 has 12 amino acids. Only the CDR3 DNA stays, 36 bases, in frame from base 1. This clone came up a few times. Its antigen target is currently unknown. No clone much larger than this one lies a single base away; base qualities are absent. The donors were healthy, HIV-negative adults who had no recently reported acute infections or vaccinations. Every donor was a Caucasian adult residing in Nashville, Tennessee, USA. CD4+ T cells were enriched through magnetic negative selection, after which naive cells were positively selected on CD45RA and the remaining negative fraction served as the memory subset. Blood was collected by leukapheresis, and PBMCs were isolated by Ficoll-Histopaque density gradient centrifugation and then cryopreserved in liquid nitrogen vapor phase. Purity and quantity of every magnetically sorted T cell population were checked by analytical flow cytometry. Genomic DNA was isolated from every sorted fraction and measured by UV absorbance on a Nanodrop 2000c.

TCR CDR3 regions were amplified from genomic DNA by multiplex PCR using the deep immunoSEQ assay. Extracted genomic DNA from each cell subset was spread evenly across all wells of several immunoSEQ 96-well plates, with each plate serving as a replicate. For sorted subsets, each replicate PCR was loaded with 200 to 250 ng genomic DNA, equivalent to 30,000 or so T cell genomes. Purified libraries were quantified with a Qubit 3.0 fluorometer, sized on a Bioanalyzer 2100, and re-quantified with the KAPA Library Quantification kit. A separate single-read 150-cycle Illumina NextSeq 550 flow cell was used to sequence each immunoSEQ 96-well plate. The authors' analysis ran thus. Because the immunoSEQ output included only junctional sequences and no quality scores, the filtering could not be the same as the filtering used for full-length reads. Sequences were annotated with PyIR, a Python wrapper for IgBLAST v1.9, using IMGT germline references to assign V/J genes and CDR3. Reads were removed for weak V/J assignments (E-value above 1e-6), missing CDR3, stop codons, out-of-frame junctions, or ambiguous translated residues. V3J clonotypes were defined as sequences sharing an identical inferred V gene, J gene, and CDR3 amino acid sequence. Percentage overlap between repertoires was computed as shared unique clonotypes divided by the size of the smaller repertoire. Repertoire richness was assessed with RTK rarefaction, the Chao1 estimator, and Recon v2.1 estimates of unobserved clonotypes. For all TCRbeta clonotypes obtained by the gDNA method from four donors, generation probabilities were computed with OLGA. In its TCRdb copy, this immuneACCESS table keeps in-frame sequences only and misses some clones. Where compared with another copy, unresolved V genes explain less than half of these, and the others have no known cause. V and J calls and clone size come straight from that table; D and trimming were deduced from the DNA. The sample data list about 1 million clones, and around 74% of these were observed just once. The ten largest clones add up to approximately 1.5% of the sample.

Summary of the overall study and its limitations: Rarefaction of sorted-subset datasets indicated incomplete sequencing despite the large sequencing depth. The genetic and exposure-history diversity represented was limited by the small number of donors. Sampling was limited to blood, and TCR repertoires in tissue likely differ from TCR repertoires in blood. When several donors were compared, the shared fraction of clonotypes was approximately 5% for naive CD4, about 4% for naive CD8, more than 2% for memory CD4, and around 0.37% for memory CD8. Naive subsets generally had larger estimated clonotype richness than memory subsets. Higher generation probabilities were observed for clonotypes shared by all four sorted-subset donors than for non-shared clonotypes. Pairwise subsampling led to the expectation that sequencing depth would affect the degree of clonotype sharing among donors.

The sequence is built from TRBV29-1 and TRBJ2-5, and TRBD2 matches 10 of the central bases. The tail of the sequence fits TRBJ2-7 better, so the J call may be wrong. The source material was memory CD4+ T cells sorted from blood. The intended sense of this specimen's cell subset or site label: CD45RA-negative fraction. This sequence originates from a man younger than 30 in good health. In nucleotides, the sequence is TGCAGCGTCGGGACTAGCGTTTACGAGCAGTACTTC. Its protein product is CSVGTSVYEQYF.